Sequencing of this T cell receptor beta chain was carried out in a study of blood T cell repertoires in COVID-19 (dated by TCRdb to the early 2020s). The study in broad terms: Samples from collaborators originated in the United States, Italy and Spain and spanned both the acute and convalescent phases of COVID-19. Nearly every sample came with metadata listing a de-identified subject ID, COVID-19 status, age in years and sex. The repertoires were released in a freely available public database intended as a resource for research on the immune response to SARS-CoV-2. The prospective study material was composed of cDNA or gDNA derived from T cells, B-cell-depleted T cells, or PBMCs. Subjects who had been exposed to COVID-19, were actively infected with it, or had recovered from it provided the deeply sampled blood TCRbeta repertoires that made up the dataset. Where available, HLA class I and class II types were taken from metadata supplied by the sample provider and were not determined by assay-based typing. Samples were obtained from the ongoing ImmuneRACE study (first 160 participants) and from 1,254 subjects provided by 6 global collaborators.

The immunoSEQ Assay, a bias-controlled multiplex PCR, was used to amplify TCRbeta CDR3 regions from genomic DNA. In the paper's pipeline: Within the assay, amplification of reference gene primers was used to estimate how many nucleated cells each sample contained. To quantify the absolute abundance of each unique TCRbeta CDR3 rearrangement, sequence reads were collapsed and filtered. For each sample, productive Simpson clonality was calculated as the square root of Simpson's diversity index across productive rearrangements. Sourced from immuneACCESS, this table was stored by TCRdb with only in-frame sequences that have V and J called. A share of the clones is absent; for the studies checked, an unresolved V gene accounts for under half, and the remainder has no known explanation. Clone size and V and J calls were adopted from that table, with D and trimming inferred from the DNA. The sample data list around 250,000 clones, and roughly four fifths of these were observed just once. Under 2% of the sample goes to the ten largest clones.

Whole blood was collected in K2EDTA tubes by collaborating institutions according to the institutions' own protocols. Collaborator samples were shipped for TCRbeta analysis as frozen whole blood, isolated PBMCs, or DNA extracted from either sample type. Overall study outcomes, separate from this receptor: Clinical and demographic metadata were provided uncurated, with the amount varying by source and participant.

A word on this clone: The clone's antigen remains unknown. Per-base quality was not reported, and no clone a single base away is much larger than it.

Via the germline V gene, CDR1 is SGHVS and CDR2 FNYEAQ. The CDR3 spans 18 residues, from the cysteine through the phenylalanine. CDR3 DNA is the only sequence kept; it has 54 bases, read in frame from the first base. V is pared back by 2 bases and J by 2 bases, with 22 bases lying between the germline termini. Sequencing was performed on peripheral blood. Rearrangement joined TRBV7-6 to TRBJ2-7; no D gene is confidently identified. This TCR came from a woman aged 80 or over with acute or convalescent COVID-19. The DNA sequence reads TGTGCCAGCAGCTTAAGTACCGTTGGAGCCCCTGCCCCCTACGAGCAGTACTTC. Protein translation: CASSLSTVGAPAPYEQYF. The reference TRBV7-6 and TRBJ2-7 proteins fill in what lies around the CDR3, so the full variable domain reads GAGVSQSPRYKVTKRGQDVALRCDPISGHVSLYWYRQALGQGPEFLTYFNYEAQQDKSGLPNDRFSAERPEGSISTLTIQRTEQRDSAMYRCASSLSTVGAPAPYEQYFGPGTRLTVT.